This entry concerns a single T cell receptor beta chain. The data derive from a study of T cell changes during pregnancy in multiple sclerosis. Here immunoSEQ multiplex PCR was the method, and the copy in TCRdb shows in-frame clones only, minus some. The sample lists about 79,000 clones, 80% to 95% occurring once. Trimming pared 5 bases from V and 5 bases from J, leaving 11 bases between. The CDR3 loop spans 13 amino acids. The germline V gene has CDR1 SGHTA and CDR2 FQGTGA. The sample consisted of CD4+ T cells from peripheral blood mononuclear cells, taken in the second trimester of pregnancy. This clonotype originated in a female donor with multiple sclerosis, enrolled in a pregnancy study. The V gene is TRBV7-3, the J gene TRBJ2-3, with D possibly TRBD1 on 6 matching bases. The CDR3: CASSVGAGDTQYF. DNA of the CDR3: TGTGCCAGCAGCGTGGGGGCGGGAGATACGCAGTATTTT. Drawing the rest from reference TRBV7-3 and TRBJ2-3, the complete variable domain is GAGVSQTPSNKVTEKGKYVELRCDPISGHTALYWYRQSLGQGPEFLIYFQGTGAADDSGLPNDRFFAVRPEGSVSTLKIQRTERGDSAVYLCASSVGAGDTQYFGPGTRLTVL.